A selection of T cell receptor beta chains follows, all from one sample in a study of blood T cell repertoires in COVID-19. TCRdb's copy holds only in-frame clones and misses some; the assay was immunoSEQ multiplex PCR. Of 200,000 or so clones in the sample, about 79% were seen once. Input material: peripheral blood. Source of these receptors: a human donor in a cohort sampled during active COVID-19. Each CDR3 is given with its conserved first and last residue. The order of the fields is V gene, J gene, CDR3 length, D gene, clone size, CDR3 DNA, CDR3 protein. A D gene is named only where the DNA matches it firmly. Size is omitted from some rows. Given values are once, few, many or a class for expanded clones.

V gene: TRBV28
J gene: TRBJ1-2
CDR3 length: 14
D gene: -
clone size: -
CDR3 DNA: TGTGCCAGCAGAGTTGACATTTTCAACTATGGCTACACCTTC
CDR3 protein: CASRVDIFNYGYTF

V gene: TRBV1
J gene: TRBJ1-2
CDR3 length: 17
D gene: -
clone size: -
CDR3 DNA: TGCACCAGCAGCCAAGATCTAGGTAGGCGTGATCGGGGTGGCTACACCTTC
CDR3 protein: CTSSQDLGRRDRGGYTF

V gene: TRBV29-1
J gene: TRBJ2-7
CDR3 length: 14
D gene: -
clone size: once
CDR3 DNA: TGCAGCGTTGGGGTGACACGGTTGCCCTACGAGCAGTACTTC
CDR3 protein: CSVGVTRLPYEQYF

V gene: TRBV6-5
J gene: TRBJ2-7
CDR3 length: 14
D gene: TRBD1
clone size: once
CDR3 DNA: TGTGCCAGCAGTCCGTCGGGACAGCCCTACGAGCAGTACTTC
CDR3 protein: CASSPSGQPYEQYF

V gene: TRBV7-2
J gene: TRBJ2-7
CDR3 length: 15
D gene: -
clone size: few
CDR3 DNA: TGTGCCAGCAGCTTATACCCCGGGAGCTCCTACGAGCAGTACTTC
CDR3 protein: CASSLYPGSSYEQYF

V gene: TRBV18
J gene: TRBJ1-2
CDR3 length: 15
D gene: TRBD1
clone size: -
CDR3 DNA: TGTGCCAGCTCGCAGACAGGGGGCAGGAACTATGGCTACACCTTC
CDR3 protein: CASSQTGGRNYGYTF

V gene: TRBV30
J gene: TRBJ2-1
CDR3 length: 13
D gene: TRBD1
clone size: -
CDR3 DNA: TGTGCCTGGAGTCGGGACAGCTACAATGAGCAGTTCTTC
CDR3 protein: CAWSRDSYNEQFF

V gene: TRBV28
J gene: TRBJ2-3
CDR3 length: 16
D gene: -
clone size: -
CDR3 DNA: TGTGCCAGCAGGGGGGAGGATTATCCCCGCACAGATACGCAGTATTTT
CDR3 protein: CASRGEDYPRTDTQYF

V gene: TRBV5-1
J gene: TRBJ2-7
CDR3 length: 14
D gene: TRBD1
clone size: -
CDR3 DNA: TGCGCCAGCAGCTTTCGACAGGGGCAAGGCGAGCAGTACTTC
CDR3 protein: CASSFRQGQGEQYF

V gene: TRBV2
J gene: TRBJ1-4
CDR3 length: 14
D gene: TRBD1
clone size: -
CDR3 DNA: TGTGCCAGCAGTTCCGGGACAGGGAATGAAAAACTGTTTTTT
CDR3 protein: CASSSGTGNEKLFF

V gene: TRBV2
J gene: TRBJ1-5
CDR3 length: 15
D gene: -
clone size: -
CDR3 DNA: TGTGCCAGCAGTGACTCCGGGGCGGGGAATCAGCCCCAGCATTTT
CDR3 protein: CASSDSGAGNQPQHF

V gene: TRBV7-2
J gene: TRBJ2-1
CDR3 length: 15
D gene: TRBD2
clone size: -
CDR3 DNA: TGTGCCAGCAGCTTAAATAGCGGGACATCGATGAAACAGTTCTTC
CDR3 protein: CASSLNSGTSMKQFF

V gene: TRBV2
J gene: TRBJ1-4
CDR3 length: 12
D gene: -
clone size: -
CDR3 DNA: TGTGCCAGCTCCACAGGATACGAAAAACTGTTTTTT
CDR3 protein: CASSTGYEKLFF

V gene: TRBV30
J gene: TRBJ2-1
CDR3 length: 13
D gene: -
clone size: -
CDR3 DNA: TGTGCCTGGAGTGGAACAGGCTGGAATGAGCAGTTCTTC
CDR3 protein: CAWSGTGWNEQFF

V gene: TRBV5-4
J gene: TRBJ2-4
CDR3 length: 15
D gene: TRBD1
clone size: -
CDR3 DNA: TGTGCCAGCAGCCCGGCAGGGGGCTCCAAAAACATTCAGTACTTC
CDR3 protein: CASSPAGGSKNIQYF

V gene: TRBV4-1
J gene: TRBJ1-1
CDR3 length: 16
D gene: -
clone size: -
CDR3 DNA: TGCGCCAGCAGCCAGGACCCGGGACTGAGAAACACTGAAGCTTTCTTT
CDR3 protein: CASSQDPGLRNTEAFF

V gene: TRBV27
J gene: TRBJ2-3
CDR3 length: 17
D gene: -
clone size: -
CDR3 DNA: TGTGCCAGCAGTCCTGCCGGTTGGGCGGACTTCACAGATACGCAGTATTTT
CDR3 protein: CASSPAGWADFTDTQYF

V gene: TRBV18
J gene: TRBJ2-3
CDR3 length: 16
D gene: -
clone size: -
CDR3 DNA: TGTGCCAGCTCACCCTATGGGACTGCCAACACAGATACGCAGTATTTT
CDR3 protein: CASSPYGTANTDTQYF

V gene: TRBV7-9
J gene: TRBJ2-2
CDR3 length: 16
D gene: TRBD2
clone size: few
CDR3 DNA: TGTGCCAGCAGCCCCCCTCTAGCGGGAGGTACGGGGGAGCTGTTTTTT
CDR3 protein: CASSPPLAGGTGELFF

V gene: TRBV24-1
J gene: TRBJ2-1
CDR3 length: 15
D gene: -
clone size: -
CDR3 DNA: TGTGCCACCAGTGACCACCCAACTCGCCGCAATGAGCAGTTCTTC
CDR3 protein: CATSDHPTRRNEQFF

V gene: TRBV30
J gene: TRBJ1-2
CDR3 length: 11
D gene: TRBD1
clone size: once
CDR3 DNA: TGTGCCTGGAGGACAGGGGCTGGCTACACCTTC
CDR3 protein: CAWRTGAGYTF

V gene: TRBV5-5
J gene: TRBJ2-1
CDR3 length: 16
D gene: -
clone size: -
CDR3 DNA: TGTGCCAGCAGCTTGGATTGGAGTTACTCCTACAATGAGCAGTTCTTC
CDR3 protein: CASSLDWSYSYNEQFF

V gene: TRBV4-1
J gene: TRBJ2-7
CDR3 length: 16
D gene: TRBD2
clone size: once
CDR3 DNA: TGCGCCAGCAGCCAAGATGTACCTAGCGGGAGCTACGAGCAGTACTTC
CDR3 protein: CASSQDVPSGSYEQYF

V gene: TRBV11-2
J gene: TRBJ2-5
CDR3 length: 11
D gene: -
clone size: -
CDR3 DNA: TGTGCCAGCAGCTCACAAGAGACCCAGTACTTC
CDR3 protein: CASSSQETQYF

V gene: TRBV4-1
J gene: TRBJ1-5
CDR3 length: 14
D gene: -
clone size: once
CDR3 DNA: TGCGCCAGCAGCCCCGACGGACAGAATCAGCCCCAGCATTTT
CDR3 protein: CASSPDGQNQPQHF

V gene: TRBV5-1
J gene: TRBJ2-7
CDR3 length: 16
D gene: TRBD2
clone size: -
CDR3 DNA: TGCGCCAGCAGCTTGGCCAGTACTAGCGGGAGATACGAGCAGTACTTC
CDR3 protein: CASSLASTSGRYEQYF